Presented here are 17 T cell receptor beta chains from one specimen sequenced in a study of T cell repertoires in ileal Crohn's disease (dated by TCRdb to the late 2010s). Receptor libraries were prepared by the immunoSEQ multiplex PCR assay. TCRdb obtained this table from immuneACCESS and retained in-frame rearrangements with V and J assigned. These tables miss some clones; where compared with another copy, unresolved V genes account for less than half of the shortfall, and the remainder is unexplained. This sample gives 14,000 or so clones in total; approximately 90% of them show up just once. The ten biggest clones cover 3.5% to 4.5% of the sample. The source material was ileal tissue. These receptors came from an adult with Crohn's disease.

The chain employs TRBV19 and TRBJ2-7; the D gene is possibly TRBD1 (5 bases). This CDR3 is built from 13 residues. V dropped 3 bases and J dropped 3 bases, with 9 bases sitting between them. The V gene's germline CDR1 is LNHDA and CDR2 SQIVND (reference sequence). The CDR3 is CASSMDQGYEQYF. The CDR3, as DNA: TGTGCCAGTAGTATGGATCAGGGCTACGAGCAGTACTTC.

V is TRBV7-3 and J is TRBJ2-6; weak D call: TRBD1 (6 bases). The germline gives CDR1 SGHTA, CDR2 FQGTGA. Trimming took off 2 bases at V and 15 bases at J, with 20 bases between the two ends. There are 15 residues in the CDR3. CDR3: CASSLVVGQGKALTF. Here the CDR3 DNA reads TGTGCCAGCAGCTTAGTTGTTGGGCAGGGGAAGGCCCTGACTTTC.

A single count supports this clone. CDR3 sequence reads: CAISAANTGELFF. CDR3 nucleotide sequence: TGTGCCATCAGTGCCGCGAACACCGGGGAGCTGTTTTTT. J is TRBJ2-2 and V is TRBV10-3, with D unresolved. From germline, CDR1 is ENHRY and CDR2 SYGVKD. CDR3 length: 13 amino acids. Between the trimmed V and J ends, which lost 4 bases and 0 bases, there was a span of 3 bases.

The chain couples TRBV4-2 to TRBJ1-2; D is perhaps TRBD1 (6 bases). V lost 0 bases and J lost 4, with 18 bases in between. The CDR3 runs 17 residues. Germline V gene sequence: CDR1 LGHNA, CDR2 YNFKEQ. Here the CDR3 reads CASSQDLQGTLAYGYTF. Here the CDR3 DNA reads TGTGCCAGCAGCCAAGATCTTCAGGGGACGCTCGCCTATGGCTACACCTTC.

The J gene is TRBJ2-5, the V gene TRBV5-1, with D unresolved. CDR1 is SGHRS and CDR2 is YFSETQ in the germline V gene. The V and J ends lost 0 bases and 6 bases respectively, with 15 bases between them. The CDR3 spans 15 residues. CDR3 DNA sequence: TGCGCCAGCAGCTTGGGGGCAGGCTCGCAGAAGACCCAGTACTTC. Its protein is CASSLGAGSQKTQYF.

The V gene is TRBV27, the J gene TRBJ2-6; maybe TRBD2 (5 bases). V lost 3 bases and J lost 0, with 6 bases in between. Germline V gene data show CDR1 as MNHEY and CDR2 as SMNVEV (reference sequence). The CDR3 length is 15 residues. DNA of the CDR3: TGTGCCAGCAGTTTTCGGGGCTCTGGGGCCAACGTCCTGACTTTC. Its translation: CASSFRGSGANVLTF.

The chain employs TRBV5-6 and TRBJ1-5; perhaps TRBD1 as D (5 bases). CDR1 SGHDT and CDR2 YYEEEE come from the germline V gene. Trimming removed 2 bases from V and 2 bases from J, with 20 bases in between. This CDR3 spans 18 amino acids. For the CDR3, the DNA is TGTGCCAGCAGCTTATTAGTTTCAGGGATGGAAGGCAATCAGCCCCAGCATTTT. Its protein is CASSLLVSGMEGNQPQHF.

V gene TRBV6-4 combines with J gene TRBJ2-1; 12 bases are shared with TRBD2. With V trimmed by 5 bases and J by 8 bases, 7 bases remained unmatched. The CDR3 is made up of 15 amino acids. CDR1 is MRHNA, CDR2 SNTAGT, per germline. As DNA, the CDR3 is TGTGCCAGCAGTCGACTAGCGGGAGTGAAGGATGAGCAGTTCTTC. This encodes CASSRLAGVKDEQFF.

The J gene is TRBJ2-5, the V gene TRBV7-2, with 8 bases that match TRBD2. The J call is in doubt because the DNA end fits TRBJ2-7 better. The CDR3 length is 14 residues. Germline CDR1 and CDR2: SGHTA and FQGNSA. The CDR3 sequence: CASSSGLGVYEQYF. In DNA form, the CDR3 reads TGTGCCAGCAGCTCGGGACTAGGAGTGTACGAGCAGTACTTC.

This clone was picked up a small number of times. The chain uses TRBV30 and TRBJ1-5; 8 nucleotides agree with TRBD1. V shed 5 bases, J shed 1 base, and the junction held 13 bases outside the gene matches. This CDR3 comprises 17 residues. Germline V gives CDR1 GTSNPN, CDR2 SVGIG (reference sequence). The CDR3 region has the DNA TGTGCCTGGTCGAGACAGGGGATGTATCTGAGCAATCAGCCCCAGCATTTT. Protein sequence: CAWSRQGMYLSNQPQHF.

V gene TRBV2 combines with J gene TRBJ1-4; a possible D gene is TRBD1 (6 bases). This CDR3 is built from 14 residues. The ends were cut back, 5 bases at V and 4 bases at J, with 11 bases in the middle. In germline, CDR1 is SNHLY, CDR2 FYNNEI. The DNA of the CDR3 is TGTGCCAGCAGTCCAGGGGCGAATAATGAAAAACTGTTTTTT. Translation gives CASSPGANNEKLFF.

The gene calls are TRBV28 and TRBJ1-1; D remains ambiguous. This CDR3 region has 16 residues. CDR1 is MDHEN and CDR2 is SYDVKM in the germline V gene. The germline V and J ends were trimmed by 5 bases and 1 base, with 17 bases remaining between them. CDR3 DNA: TGTGCCAGCAGTCCGCGAGCGGCGGAAAAGAACACTGAAGCTTTCTTT. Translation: CASSPRAAEKNTEAFF.

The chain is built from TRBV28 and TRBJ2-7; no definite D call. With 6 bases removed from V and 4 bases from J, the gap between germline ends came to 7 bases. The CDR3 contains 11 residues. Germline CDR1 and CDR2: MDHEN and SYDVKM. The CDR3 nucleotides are TGTGCCAGCAGGCGAACTTACGAGCAGTACTTC. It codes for CASRRTYEQYF.

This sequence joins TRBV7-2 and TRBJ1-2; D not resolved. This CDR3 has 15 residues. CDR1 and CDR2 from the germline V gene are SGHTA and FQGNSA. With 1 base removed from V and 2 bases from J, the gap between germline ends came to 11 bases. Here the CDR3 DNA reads TGTGCCAGCAGCTTAGTTCACGCAGGAAACTATGGCTACACCTTC. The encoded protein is CASSLVHAGNYGYTF.

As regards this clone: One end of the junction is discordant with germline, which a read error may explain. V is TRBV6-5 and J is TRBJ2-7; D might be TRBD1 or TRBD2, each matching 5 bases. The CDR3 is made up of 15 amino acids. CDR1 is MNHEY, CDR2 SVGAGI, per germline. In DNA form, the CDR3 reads TGTGCCAACAGTTACTCAGGGATGGGAGCACCCAAGCAGTACTTC. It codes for CANSYSGMGAPKQYF.

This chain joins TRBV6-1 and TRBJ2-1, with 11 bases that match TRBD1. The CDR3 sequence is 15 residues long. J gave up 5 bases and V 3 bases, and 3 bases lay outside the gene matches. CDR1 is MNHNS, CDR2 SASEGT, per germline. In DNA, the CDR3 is TGTGCCAGCAGTGATCGGGACAGGGGGAACAATGAGCAGTTCTTC. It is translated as CASSDRDRGNNEQFF.

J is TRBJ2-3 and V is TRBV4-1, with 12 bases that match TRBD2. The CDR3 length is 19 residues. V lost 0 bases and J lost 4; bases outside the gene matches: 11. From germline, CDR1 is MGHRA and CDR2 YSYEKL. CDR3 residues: CASSQDNARASGRADTQYF. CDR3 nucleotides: TGCGCCAGCAGCCAAGACAATGCCCGGGCTAGCGGGAGGGCAGATACGCAGTATTTT.